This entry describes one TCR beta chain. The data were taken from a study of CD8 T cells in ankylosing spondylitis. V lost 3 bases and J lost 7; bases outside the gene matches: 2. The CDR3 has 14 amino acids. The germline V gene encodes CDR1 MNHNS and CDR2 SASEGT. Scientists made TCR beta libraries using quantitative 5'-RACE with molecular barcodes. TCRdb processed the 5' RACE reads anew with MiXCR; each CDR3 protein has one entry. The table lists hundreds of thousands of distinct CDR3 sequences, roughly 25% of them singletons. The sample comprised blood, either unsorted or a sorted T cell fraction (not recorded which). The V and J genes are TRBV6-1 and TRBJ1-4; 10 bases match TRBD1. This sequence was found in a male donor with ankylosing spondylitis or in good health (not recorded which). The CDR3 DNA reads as TGTGCCAGCAGTGAGACAGGGGGCGGTGAAAAACTGTTTTTT. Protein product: CASSETGGGEKLFF.